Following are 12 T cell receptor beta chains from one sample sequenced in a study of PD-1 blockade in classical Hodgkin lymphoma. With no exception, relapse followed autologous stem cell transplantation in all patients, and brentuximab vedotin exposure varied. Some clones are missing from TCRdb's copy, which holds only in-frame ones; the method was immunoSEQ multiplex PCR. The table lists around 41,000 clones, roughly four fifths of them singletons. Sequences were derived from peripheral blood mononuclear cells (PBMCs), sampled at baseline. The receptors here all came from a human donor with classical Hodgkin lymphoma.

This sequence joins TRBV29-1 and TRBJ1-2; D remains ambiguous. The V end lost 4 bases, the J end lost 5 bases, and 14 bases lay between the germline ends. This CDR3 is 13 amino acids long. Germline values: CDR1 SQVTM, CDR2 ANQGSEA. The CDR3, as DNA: TGCAGCGTTGGGGTAGGAAGAAGTTATGGCTACACCTTC. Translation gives CSVGVGRSYGYTF.

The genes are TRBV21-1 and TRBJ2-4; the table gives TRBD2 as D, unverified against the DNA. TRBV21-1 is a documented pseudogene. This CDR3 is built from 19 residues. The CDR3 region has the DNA TGTGCCAGCAGCAAAGCGCTGGCGGTCGATACTACAGCCAAAAACATTCAGTACTTC. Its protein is CASSKALAVDTTAKNIQYF.

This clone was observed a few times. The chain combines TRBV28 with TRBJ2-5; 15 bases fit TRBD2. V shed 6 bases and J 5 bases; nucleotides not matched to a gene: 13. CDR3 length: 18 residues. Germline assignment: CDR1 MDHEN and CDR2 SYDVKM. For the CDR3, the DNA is TGTGCCAGCAGAGTCGCAGGGACTAGCGGGAGGTTGAGGGAGACCCAGTACTTC. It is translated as CASRVAGTSGRLRETQYF. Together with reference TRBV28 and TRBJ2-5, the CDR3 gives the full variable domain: DVKVTQSSRYLVKRTGEKVFLECVQDMDHENMFWYRQDPGLGLRLIYFSYDVKMKEKGDIPEGYSVSREKKERFSLILESASTNQTSMYLCASRVAGTSGRLRETQYFGPGTRLLVL.

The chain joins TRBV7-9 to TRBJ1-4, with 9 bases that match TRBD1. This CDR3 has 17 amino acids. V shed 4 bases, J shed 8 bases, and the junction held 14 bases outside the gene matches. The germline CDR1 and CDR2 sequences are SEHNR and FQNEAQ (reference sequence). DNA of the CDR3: TGTGCCAGCAGCTCCGGGACAGGGCTGACCTGGCTCGAAAAACTGTTTTTT. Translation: CASSSGTGLTWLEKLFF.

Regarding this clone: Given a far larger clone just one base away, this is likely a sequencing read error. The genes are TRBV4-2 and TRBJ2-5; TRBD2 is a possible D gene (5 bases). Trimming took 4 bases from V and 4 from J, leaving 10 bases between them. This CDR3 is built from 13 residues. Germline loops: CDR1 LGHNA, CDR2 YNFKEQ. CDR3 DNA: TGTGCCAGCAGCCCTCGGGGTGCAGAGACCCAGTACTTC. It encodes CASSPRGAETQYF.

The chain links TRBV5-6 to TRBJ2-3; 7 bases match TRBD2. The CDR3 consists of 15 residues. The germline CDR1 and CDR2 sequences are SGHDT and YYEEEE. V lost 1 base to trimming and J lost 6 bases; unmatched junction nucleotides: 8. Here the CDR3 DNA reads TGTGCCAGCAGCTTGACCAGCGGGGTAGGGGATACGCAGTATTTT. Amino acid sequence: CASSLTSGVGDTQYF. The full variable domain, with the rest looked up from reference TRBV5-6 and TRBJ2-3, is DAGVTQSPTHLIKTRGQQVTLRCSPKSGHDTVSWYQQALGQGPQFIFQYYEEEERQRGNFPDRFSGHQFPNYSSELNVNALLLGDSALYLCASSLTSGVGDTQYFGPGTRLTVL.

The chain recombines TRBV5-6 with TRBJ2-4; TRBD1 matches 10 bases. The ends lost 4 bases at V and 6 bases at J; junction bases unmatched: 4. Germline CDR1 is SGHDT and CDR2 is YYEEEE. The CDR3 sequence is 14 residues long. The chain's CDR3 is CASSDGQGGNIQYF. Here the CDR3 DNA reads TGTGCCAGCAGCGATGGACAGGGGGGAAACATTCAGTACTTC.

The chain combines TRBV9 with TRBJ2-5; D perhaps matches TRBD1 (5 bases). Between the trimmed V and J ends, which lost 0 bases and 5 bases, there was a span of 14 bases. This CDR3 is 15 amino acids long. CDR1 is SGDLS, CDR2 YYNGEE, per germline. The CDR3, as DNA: TGTGCCAGCAGCGTAGAAGGGGTCTCGTGGGAGACCCAGTACTTC. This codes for CASSVEGVSWETQYF.

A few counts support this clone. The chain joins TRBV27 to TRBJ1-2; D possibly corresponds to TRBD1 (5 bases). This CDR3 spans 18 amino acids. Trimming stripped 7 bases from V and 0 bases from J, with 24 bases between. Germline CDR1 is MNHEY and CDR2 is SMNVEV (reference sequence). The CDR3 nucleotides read TGTGCCAGCAAAACGAGGGTCGCCCAGGGCCAAACTAACTATGGCTACACCTTC. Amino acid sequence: CASKTRVAQGQTNYGYTF.

The chain's CDR3 is CASSPWGTESYEQYF. CDR3 nucleotide sequence: TGTGCCAGCAGCCCCTGGGGGACAGAGTCCTACGAGCAGTACTTC. This chain uses TRBV13 with TRBJ2-7, with 7 bases aligning to TRBD1. From germline, CDR1 is PRHDT and CDR2 FYEKMQ (reference sequence). Unmatched junction bases numbered 8, after V lost 5 bases and J lost 1 base. The CDR3 is 15 residues long.

The CDR3 sequence: CASSLVSGDSGNTIYF. The CDR3 region has the DNA TGCGCCAGCAGCTTGGTGTCAGGGGATTCTGGAAACACCATATATTTT. V usage is TRBV5-1 and J usage is TRBJ1-3, with TRBD1 as a possible D gene (6 bases). This CDR3 contains 16 residues. Deletions cut 0 bases from V and 1 base from J, with 11 bases between. Germline V gives CDR1 SGHRS, CDR2 YFSETQ.

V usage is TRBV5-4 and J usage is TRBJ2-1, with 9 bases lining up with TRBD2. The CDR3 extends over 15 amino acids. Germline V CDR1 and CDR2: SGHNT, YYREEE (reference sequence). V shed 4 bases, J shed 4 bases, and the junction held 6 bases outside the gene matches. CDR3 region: CASSLPSGTYNEQFF. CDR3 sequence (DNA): TGTGCCAGCAGCCTACCTAGCGGGACGTACAATGAGCAGTTCTTC. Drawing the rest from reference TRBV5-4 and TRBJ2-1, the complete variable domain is ETGVTQSPTHLIKTRGQQVTLRCSSQSGHNTVSWYQQALGQGPQFIFQYYREEENGRGNFPPRFSGLQFPNYSSELNVNALELDDSALYLCASSLPSGTYNEQFFGPGTRLTVL.